The 25 T cell receptor beta chains below all came from one sample that was sequenced in a study of shared clonotypes between healthy human individuals. Sequenced by immunoSEQ multiplex PCR; TCRdb stores in-frame clones only, minus some. The sample has around 1,100,000 clones, 60% to 85% seen once. The sequencing sample was made of memory CD4+ T cells from PBMCs. The subset: CD45RA-negative fraction. Every receptor here comes from a man in his late teens or twenties in good health. Some clones in this sample may be carry-over from other donors' samples.

This clone is a singleton in its sample. The V and J genes are TRBV4-2 and TRBJ1-1; 8 bases match TRBD1. V lost 3 bases and J lost 4; bases outside the gene matches: 7. The CDR3 length is 15 residues. Germline V gene sequence: CDR1 LGHNA, CDR2 YNFKEQ. The CDR3 DNA sequence: TGTGCCAGCAGCCAGGGTCACAGGGGGGTCACTGAAGCTTTCTTT. It translates to CASSQGHRGVTEAFF.

The chain uses TRBV14 and TRBJ1-4, with 7 bases aligning to TRBD1. The junction had 6 bases not matched to a gene; V was cut back by 4 bases and J by 4 bases. Germline V gene data show CDR1 as SGHDN and CDR2 as FVKESK. This CDR3 has 15 residues. CDR3: CASSRPGQINEKLFF. The CDR3 DNA sequence: TGTGCCAGCAGCCGTCCGGGACAGATTAATGAAAAACTGTTTTTT.

The chain carries TRBV7-2 and TRBJ2-3; 7 bases are a match to TRBD2. The CDR3 sequence is 13 residues long. Germline V gives CDR1 SGHTA, CDR2 FQGNSA. The trim removed 6 bases at V and 5 bases at J, leaving 5 bases unmatched. CDR3 coding DNA: TGTGCCAGCAGACCAGTAGCGGGAGATACGCAGTATTTT. Its translation is CASRPVAGDTQYF. The complete variable domain, with remaining parts taken from reference TRBV7-2 and TRBJ2-3, reads GAGVSQSPSNKVTEKGKDVELRCDPISGHTALYWYRQSLGQGLEFLIYFQGNSAPDKSGLPSDRFSAERTGGSVSTLTIQRTQQEDSAVYLCASRPVAGDTQYFGPGTRLTVL.

Regarding this clone: The likely explanation is a read error, given a far larger clone one base away. Other DNA sequences in the sample encode the same CDR3. J is TRBJ2-1 and V is TRBV2; D is possibly TRBD1 (6 bases). Germline V gives CDR1 SNHLY, CDR2 FYNNEI. This CDR3 spans 13 amino acids. The CDR3 is CASEGTHNNEQFF. For the CDR3, the DNA is TGTGCAAGCGAGGGGACACATAACAATGAGCAGTTCTTC.

The rearrangement links TRBV28 to TRBJ1-2, with D hard to call. CDR1 is MDHEN and CDR2 is SYDVKM in the germline V gene. CDR3 length: 13 amino acids. V shed 2 bases and J shed 8 bases, with 12 bases lying between them. The CDR3 region is CASSLSQAWGYTF. The CDR3 region has the DNA TGTGCCAGCAGTTTAAGTCAGGCCTGGGGCTACACCTTC.

For this clone: Distinct nucleotide sequences in the sample also encode this CDR3. The chain employs TRBV11-3 and TRBJ2-1; D is undetermined. V lost 5 bases and J 6 bases, leaving 11 bases between the germline ends. CDR1 is SGHNT, CDR2 YENEEA, per germline. This CDR3 region has 13 residues. Here the CDR3 reads CASSLGPPNEQFF. CDR3 DNA sequence: TGTGCCAGCAGCCTGGGCCCCCCCAATGAGCAGTTCTTC.

V gene TRBV6-5 combines with J gene TRBJ2-7; no definite D call. Looked up from germline, CDR1 is MNHEY and CDR2 is SVGAGI. This CDR3 has 11 residues. V was shortened by 8 bases and J by 2 bases, with 7 bases between the two germline ends. The CDR3 DNA is TGTGCCAGCCGTGGCACCTACGAGCAGTACTTC. Its protein product is CASRGTYEQYF.

The chain joins TRBV7-6 to TRBJ1-2; D possibly corresponds to TRBD1 (6 bases). From germline, CDR1 is SGHVS and CDR2 FNYEAQ. This CDR3 region has 15 residues. V lost 5 bases and J 3 bases, leaving 16 bases between the germline ends. The CDR3 loop reads CASSPDPQGHYGYTF. The CDR3 DNA reads TGTGCCAGCAGCCCAGACCCACAGGGACACTATGGCTACACCTTC.

This clone was seen just once. This sequence joins TRBV5-6 and TRBJ2-3, with 8 bases fitting TRBD1. CDR3 length: 15 residues. The V segment lost 0 bases and the J segment 4 bases; nucleotides outside the gene matches: 4. CDR1 SGHDT and CDR2 YYEEEE come from the germline V gene. The CDR3 sequence is CASSLVGRGPDTQYF. The CDR3 DNA reads as TGTGCCAGCAGCTTGGTCGGCAGGGGGCCAGATACGCAGTATTTT.

This clone was counted once. The chain couples TRBV7-2 to TRBJ1-2, with 9 bases fitting TRBD1. V lost 4 bases, J lost 7 bases, and 10 bases stayed unmatched. This CDR3 has 15 residues. CDR1 and CDR2 from the germline V gene are SGHTA and FQGNSA. The CDR3 DNA follows: TGTGCCAGCAGCTCCGACAGGGGGGATCTAGGTGGCTACACCTTC. It yields the protein CASSSDRGDLGGYTF. Full variable domain (missing parts from reference TRBV7-2 and TRBJ1-2): GAGVSQSPSNKVTEKGKDVELRCDPISGHTALYWYRQSLGQGLEFLIYFQGNSAPDKSGLPSDRFSAERTGGSVSTLTIQRTQQEDSAVYLCASSSDRGDLGGYTFGSGTRLTVV.

This chain uses TRBV5-4 with TRBJ2-1; 9 bases align to TRBD1. CDR1 and CDR2 from the germline V gene are SGHNT and YYREEE (reference sequence). The CDR3 loop spans 15 amino acids. Germline trimming cut 4 bases from V and 7 bases from J; bases unmatched to any gene: 9. In DNA form, the CDR3 reads TGTGCCAGCAGCACCCGGGACAGGGTCGGGAATGAGCAGTTCTTC. Its translation: CASSTRDRVGNEQFF.

This clone was found a few times. The chain uses TRBV9 and TRBJ1-4, with TRBD1 matching 8 bases. Looked up from germline, CDR1 is SGDLS and CDR2 is YYNGEE. V shed 0 bases and J 8 bases; nucleotides not matched to a gene: 6. CDR3 size: 15 residues. The CDR3 region is CASSVAPQGGEKLFF. As DNA, the CDR3 is TGTGCCAGCAGCGTAGCCCCACAGGGGGGAGAAAAACTGTTTTTT.

The chain employs TRBV28 and TRBJ2-3, with 7 bases aligning to TRBD2. J lost 2 bases, V lost 3 bases, and 5 bases had no gene match. The CDR3 loop spans 15 amino acids. Germline V gives CDR1 MDHEN, CDR2 SYDVKM. The CDR3 DNA is TGTGCCAGCAGTTTCCAGCGGGGATTCACAGATACGCAGTATTTT. This codes for CASSFQRGFTDTQYF.

The genes are TRBV11-1 and TRBJ1-1, with 11 bases lining up with TRBD1. This CDR3 has 15 residues. V was clipped by 5 bases and J by 5 bases; unmatched bases: 7. Germline V gene lookup returns CDR1 SGHAT and CDR2 FQDESV (reference sequence). CDR3 loop: CASSPGQGGLTEAFF. The CDR3 nucleotides are TGTGCCAGCAGCCCGGGACAGGGGGGTTTGACTGAAGCTTTCTTT.

Turning to this clone: Because it lacks the conserved phenylalanine or tryptophan at the end, this CDR3 is likely a read error. Because the CDR3's place on the DNA is in doubt, the DNA is left out and the CDR3 is given as listed by TCRdb. The J gene is TRBJ1-5, the V gene TRBV7-2. With termini counted, the CDR3 has 12 amino acids. CDR1 is SGHTA and CDR2 is FQGNSA in the germline V gene. The CDR3 sequence is CASSLDGRVISL.

This rearrangement joins TRBV6-5 to TRBJ2-1; D is possibly TRBD2 (5 bases). V was trimmed by 6 bases and J by 3 bases, leaving 15 bases between them. Germline values: CDR1 MNHEY, CDR2 SVGAGI. The CDR3 sequence is 15 residues long. Here the CDR3 reads CASRASGRNYNEQFF. The CDR3 region has the DNA TGTGCCAGCAGGGCATCGGGGAGAAACTACAATGAGCAGTTCTTC.

This chain connects TRBV5-1 to TRBJ1-2; D is undetermined. Germline lookup yields CDR1 SGHRS and CDR2 YFSETQ. The V gene lost 0 bases and the J gene lost 5 bases, with 14 bases spanning the gap. The CDR3 extends over 15 amino acids. As DNA, the CDR3 is TGCGCCAGCAGCTTGGAGGCGACGGGGAATTATGGCTACACCTTC. Translated, it gives CASSLEATGNYGYTF.

A remark on this clone: A much larger clone differs by one base, so this may be a read error. In nucleotides, the CDR3 is TGTGCCAGCAAGAACTCTGGGGCCAACGTCCTGACTTTC. Protein: CASKNSGANVLTF. The chain is built from TRBV6-1 and TRBJ2-6; D not resolved. There are 13 residues in the CDR3. The V gene's germline CDR1 is MNHNS and CDR2 SASEGT. The V and J ends lost 7 bases and 0 bases respectively, with 4 bases between them.

There are many counts of this clone. The rearrangement joins TRBV5-4 to TRBJ2-2; 7 bases are a match to TRBD2. V gave up 4 bases and J gave up 2 bases; unmatched junction bases: 11. CDR1 is SGHNT, CDR2 YYREEE, per germline (reference sequence). CDR3 length equals 17 residues. The CDR3 region is CASSPPRGSGNTGELFF. In DNA, the CDR3 is TGTGCCAGCAGCCCGCCTCGCGGGAGTGGAAACACCGGGGAGCTGTTTTTT.

A remark on this clone: This may come from a read error, since a much larger clone is one base off. The chain links TRBV15 to TRBJ2-7, with D possibly matching TRBD2 (5 bases). The CDR3 extends over 15 amino acids. Germline V gene sequence: CDR1 LNHNV, CDR2 YYDKDF (reference sequence). CDR3 in amino acids: CATGRDRSGRREQYF. Written as DNA, the CDR3 is TGTGCCACCGGCAGAGATCGAAGCGGTAGGCGCGAGCAGTACTTC.

The chain uses TRBV10-3 and TRBJ2-7, with D possibly TRBD2 on 5 matching bases. This CDR3 contains 14 residues. The V gene's germline CDR1 is ENHRY and CDR2 SYGVKD. Between the trimmed V and J ends, which lost 10 bases and 0 bases, there was a span of 16 bases. CDR3 amino acids: CATFGGGSSYEQYF. For the CDR3, the DNA is TGTGCCACCTTTGGAGGAGGCAGCTCCTACGAGCAGTACTTC.

The chain carries TRBV7-2 and TRBJ2-1, with TRBD2 matching over 9 bases. The junction had 4 bases not matched to a gene; V was cut back by 2 bases and J by 5 bases. Germline V gene data show CDR1 as SGHTA and CDR2 as FQGNSA. This CDR3 is built from 15 residues. Here the CDR3 DNA reads TGTGCCAGCAGCTTACAGACTAGCGGTCACAATGAGCAGTTCTTC. Amino acids: CASSLQTSGHNEQFF.

The J gene is TRBJ2-5, the V gene TRBV18; D might be TRBD1 (5 bases). V lost 3 bases to trimming and J lost 2 bases, with 10 bases between them. From germline, CDR1 is KGHSH and CDR2 LQKENI. CDR3 length equals 14 residues. CDR3 sequence (DNA): TGTGCCAGCTCACCTGTGACAGCGCAAGAGACCCAGTACTTC. Translated, it gives CASSPVTAQETQYF.

The chain uses TRBV11-2 and TRBJ2-7, with TRBD1 matching 8 bases. Per germline, CDR1 SGHAT and CDR2 FQNNGV. The length of the CDR3 is 14 residues. Trimming at V came to 4 bases and at J to 6 bases, leaving 8 bases not matched to a gene. CDR3 DNA sequence: TGTGCCAGCAGCTCCATCGGGCAGGGGGCCGAGCAGTACTTC. Encoded protein: CASSSIGQGAEQYF.

A few counts support this clone. This chain connects TRBV30 to TRBJ1-1; tentatively, D is TRBD1 (5 bases). The CDR3 length is 13 residues. From germline, CDR1 is GTSNPN and CDR2 SVGIG (reference sequence). The V end lost 3 bases, the J end lost 1 base, and 9 bases lay between the germline ends. In DNA, the CDR3 is TGTGCCTGGAGGGAGGGGTGGAACACTGAAGCTTTCTTT. Amino acid sequence: CAWREGWNTEAFF.